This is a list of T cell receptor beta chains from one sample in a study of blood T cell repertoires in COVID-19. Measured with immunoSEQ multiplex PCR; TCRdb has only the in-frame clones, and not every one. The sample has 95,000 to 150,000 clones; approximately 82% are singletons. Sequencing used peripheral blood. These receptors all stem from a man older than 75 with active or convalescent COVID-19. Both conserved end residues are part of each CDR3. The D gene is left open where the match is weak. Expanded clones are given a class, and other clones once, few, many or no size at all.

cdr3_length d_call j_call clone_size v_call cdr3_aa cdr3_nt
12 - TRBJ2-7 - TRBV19 CASGDRIYEQYF TGTGCCAGTGGAGACAGGATCTACGAGCAGTACTTC
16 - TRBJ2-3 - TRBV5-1 CASSLEVSGVTDTQYF TGCGCCAGCAGCTTGGAGGTTAGCGGAGTCACAGATACGCAGTATTTT
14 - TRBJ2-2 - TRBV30 CAWSVFSGSGELFF TGTGCCTGGAGTGTATTTTCGGGGTCCGGGGAGCTGTTTTTT
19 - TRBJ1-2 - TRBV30 CAWSVLNKVRAGPSYGYTF TGTGCCTGGAGTGTACTAAATAAAGTCCGGGCAGGGCCGTCCTATGGCTACACCTTC
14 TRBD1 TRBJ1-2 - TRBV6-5 CASSYSDRAVGYTF TGTGCCAGCAGTTACTCAGACAGGGCTGTCGGCTACACCTTC
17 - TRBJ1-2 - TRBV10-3 CAISDPGHTTGSYGYTF TGTGCCATCAGTGACCCGGGACACACCACCGGAAGCTATGGCTACACCTTC
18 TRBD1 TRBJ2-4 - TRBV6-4 CASTDARGQGKIKNIQYF TGTGCCAGCACCGACGCGCGAGGACAGGGGAAGATCAAAAACATTCAGTACTTC
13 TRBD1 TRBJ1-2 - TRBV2 CASSTRGDYGYTF TGTGCCAGCAGTACCAGGGGGGACTATGGCTACACCTTC
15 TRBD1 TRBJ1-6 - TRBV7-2 CASSLVGTGWSPLHF TGTGCCAGCAGCTTAGTAGGGACAGGGTGGTCACCCCTCCACTTT
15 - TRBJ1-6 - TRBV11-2 CASSYLGGNNSPLHF TGTGCCAGCAGTTACCTAGGGGGTAATAATTCACCCCTCCACTTT
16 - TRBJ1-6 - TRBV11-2 CASSLRGGQYNSPLHF TGTGCCAGCAGCTTAAGGGGGGGACAATATAATTCACCCCTCCACTTT
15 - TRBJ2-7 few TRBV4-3 CASSHTGGGGYEQYF TGCGCCAGCAGCCACACCGGGGGCGGGGGCTACGAGCAGTACTTC
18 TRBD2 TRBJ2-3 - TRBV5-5 CASSSRLAGGPDTDTQYF TGTGCCAGCAGCAGTAGACTAGCGGGGGGGCCTGACACAGATACGCAGTATTTT
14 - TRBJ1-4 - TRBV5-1 CASSSGTRNEKLFF TGCGCCAGCAGCTCCGGGACTCGAAATGAAAAACTGTTTTTT
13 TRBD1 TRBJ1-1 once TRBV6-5 CASTRAGGDEAFF TGTGCCAGCACCCGCGCAGGGGGAGACGAAGCTTTCTTT
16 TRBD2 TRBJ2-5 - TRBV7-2 CASSYNPSGPFSTQYF TGTGCCAGCAGCTACAACCCTAGCGGGCCTTTTTCCACCCAGTACTTC
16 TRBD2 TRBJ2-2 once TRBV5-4 CASSFSGGPNTGELFF TGTGCCAGCAGCTTTAGCGGGGGGCCGAACACCGGGGAGCTGTTTTTT